This T cell receptor (beta chain) came from a study of blood T cells in healthy people across ages. With a J-beta primer mix and a sample-barcoded 5' primer, a second PCR ran 7 to 11 cycles. Every sample gave at least 2.5 million paired-end reads containing CDR3. TCRdb independently ran MiXCR on the 5' RACE reads; one entry per CDR3 protein. The table has 1.8 million or so distinct CDR3 sequences, about two fifths seen once. The source is a human donor in good health. The sequencing input was blood.

CDR3 in DNA: TGTGCCAGCAGGGAAATCAACAATGAGCAGTTCTTC. This translates into CASREINNEQFF. This chain links TRBV28 with TRBJ2-1; D gene ambiguous. The V end lost 6 bases, the J end lost 5 bases, and 8 bases lay between the germline ends. The germline CDR1 and CDR2 sequences are MDHEN and SYDVKM. The CDR3 is made up of 12 amino acids.